This TCR beta chain was recorded in a study of control samples from healthy donors and cancer patients. TCRdb's copy holds only in-frame clones and misses some; the assay was immunoSEQ multiplex PCR. The data hold some 120,000 clones, with about 94% observed a single time. V was shortened by 4 bases and J by 7 bases, with 14 bases between the two germline ends. Germline V gene sequence: CDR1 SGHAT, CDR2 FQNNGV. The CDR3 covers 14 residues. The clonotype was recovered from a man in his thirties or forties in good health. This chain joins TRBV11-2 and TRBJ1-3, with D perhaps TRBD1 (5 bases). Source material: blood. CDR3 nucleotides: TGTGCCAGCAGCTGGACAAGGGAGGATAACACCATATATTTT. Translation: CASSWTREDNTIYF.